This TCR beta chain was sequenced in a study of radiation and T cells in renal cell carcinoma. Time point defined: baseline pretreatment blood. Regarding treatment: 15 Gy SBRT to primary tumor, nephrectomy 4 weeks later. Turning to this clone: The antigen is unknown.

Profiled with immunoSEQ multiplex PCR; TCRdb holds only in-frame clones, not every one. The table shows 50,000 to 75,000 clones, with 65% to 85% occurring only once. General study points: From baseline, blood top tumor clonotypes peaked at 2 weeks post-radiation.

The CDR3 is 19 residues long. Trimming took 4 bases from V and 0 from J; bases not matched to a gene: 14. Germline assignment: CDR1 SEHNR and CDR2 FQNEAQ (reference sequence). The sequence was collected from a man aged 55-75 years with renal cell carcinoma. The sample consisted of blood, taken from a patient whose treatment included radiotherapy and nephrectomy. This chain uses TRBV7-9 with TRBJ2-3, with 9 bases aligning to TRBD1. CDR3: CASSSDPYRGPESTDTQYF. CDR3 DNA sequence: TGTGCCAGCAGCTCCGACCCCTACAGGGGGCCGGAGAGCACAGATACGCAGTATTTT.